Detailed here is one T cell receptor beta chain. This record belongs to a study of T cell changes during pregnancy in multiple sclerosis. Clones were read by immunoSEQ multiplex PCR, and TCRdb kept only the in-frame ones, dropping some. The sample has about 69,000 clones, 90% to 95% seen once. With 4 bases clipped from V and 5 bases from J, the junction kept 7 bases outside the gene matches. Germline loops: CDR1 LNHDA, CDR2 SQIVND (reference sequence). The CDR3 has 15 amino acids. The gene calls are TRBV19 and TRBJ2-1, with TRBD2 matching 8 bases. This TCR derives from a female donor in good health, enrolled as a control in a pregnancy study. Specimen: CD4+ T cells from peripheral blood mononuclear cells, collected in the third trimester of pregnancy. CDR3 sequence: CASSRPSGSHNEQFF. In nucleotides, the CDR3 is TGTGCCAGTAGTAGACCTAGCGGGTCCCACAATGAGCAGTTCTTC. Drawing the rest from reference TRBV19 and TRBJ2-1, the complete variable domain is DGGITQSPKYLFRKEGQNVTLSCEQNLNHDAMYWYRQDPGQGLRLIYYSQIVNDFQKGDIAEGYSVSREKKESFPLTVTSAQKNPTAFYLCASSRPSGSHNEQFFGPGTRLTVL.